A single sample is the source of the 19 T cell receptor beta chains below, sequenced in a study of OX40 agonist ivuxolimab in advanced cancers. Sequencing was performed with immunoSEQ multiplex PCR; in TCRdb, only in-frame clones are kept and a portion is missing. In the table there are roughly 100,000 clones, approximately 85% of which are singletons. The material sequenced was CD4+ or CD8+ T cells sorted from blood, taken in a trial of the OX40 agonist ivuxolimab. These receptors came from an adult with an advanced solid tumor such as melanoma, head and neck, liver or kidney cancer.

A few counts support this clone. V and J are TRBV7-8 and TRBJ2-3; 8 positions match TRBD2. From germline, CDR1 is SGHVS and CDR2 FQNEAQ. The CDR3 extends over 15 amino acids. The junction had 8 bases not matched to a gene; V was cut back by 5 bases and J by 4 bases. The CDR3 bases are TGTGCCAGCAGCGCGGGAGGCTGGGGGGCAGATACGCAGTATTTT. It yields the protein CASSAGGWGADTQYF.

The chain couples TRBV11-3 to TRBJ2-5; the D gene is possibly TRBD2 (6 bases). Germline CDR1 and CDR2: SGHNT and YENEEA. V was shortened by 4 bases and J by 3 bases, with 15 bases between the two germline ends. CDR3 size: 15 residues. CDR3 bases: TGTGCCAGCAGCTCCCCCGGGGGAGGAGAAGAGACCCAGTACTTC. It yields the protein CASSSPGGGEETQYF.

A single count supports this clone. The chain carries TRBV7-6 and TRBJ2-3; TRBD2 matches 7 bases. J was trimmed by 10 bases and V by 0 bases; bases with no gene match: 7. The CDR3 sequence is 14 residues long. Germline CDR1 is SGHVS and CDR2 is FNYEAQ. In nucleotides, the CDR3 is TGTGCCAGCAGCTTAGCGTGGGGGGAGGGGTCGCAGTATTTT. It specifies CASSLAWGEGSQYF.

The chain has TRBV2 and TRBJ2-1, with D uncertain. Trimming took off 7 bases at V and 6 bases at J, with 13 bases between the two ends. This CDR3 region has 13 residues. Germline CDR1 is SNHLY and CDR2 is FYNNEI. The CDR3 protein is CASIQNRGNEQFF. The CDR3 bases are TGTGCCAGCATACAGAATCGAGGCAATGAGCAGTTCTTC.

The V and J genes are TRBV27 and TRBJ1-4; 8 bases match TRBD1. V was pared by 2 bases and J by 7 bases, with 6 bases of the junction left unmatched. The CDR3 contains 15 residues. Germline V gene data show CDR1 as MNHEY and CDR2 as SMNVEV (reference sequence). In nucleotides, the CDR3 is TGTGCCAGCAGTTTAACAGGGGGTCGCTCTGAAAAACTGTTTTTT. Translated: CASSLTGGRSEKLFF.

The chain uses TRBV25-1 and TRBJ1-5, with a weak D call TRBD1 (6 bases). Trimming left V 8 bases short and J 5 bases short, with 13 bases between. This CDR3 is built from 13 residues. Germline lookup yields CDR1 MGHDK and CDR2 SYGVNS. In DNA form, the CDR3 reads TGTGCCAGCTCAGGGACACTCGATCAGCCCCAGCATTTT. It translates to CASSGTLDQPQHF.

V is TRBV7-3 and J is TRBJ2-1, with 11 bases fitting TRBD1. Losses at the gene ends were 2 bases for V and 7 bases for J; bases not matched to a gene: 7. This CDR3 region has 16 residues. Germline V CDR1 and CDR2: SGHTA, FQGTGA. The CDR3 DNA follows: TGTGCCAGCAGCTTATTTGGACAGGGGGCTGGAAATGAGCAGTTCTTC. Encoded protein: CASSLFGQGAGNEQFF.

V usage is TRBV6-1 and J usage is TRBJ1-2; no clear D. Trimming pared 6 bases from V and 8 bases from J, leaving 16 bases between. This CDR3 region has 13 residues. CDR1 MNHNS and CDR2 SASEGT come from the germline V gene. Written as DNA, the CDR3 is TGTGCCAGCAGAAGCTATCCGGGAGAAGGCTACACCTTC. It translates to CASRSYPGEGYTF.

The gene calls are TRBV28 and TRBJ1-5; no reliable D call. Germline V gives CDR1 MDHEN, CDR2 SYDVKM. The V gene lost 3 bases and the J gene lost 1 base, with 4 bases spanning the gap. The CDR3 is 13 residues long. CDR3 sequence reads: CASSFLSNQPQHF. As DNA, the CDR3 is TGTGCCAGCAGTTTCCTCAGCAATCAGCCCCAGCATTTT.

The V call is TRBV28, the J call TRBJ2-5, with D perhaps TRBD1 or TRBD2 (7 bases each). This CDR3 region has 14 residues. V was trimmed by 3 bases and J by 8 bases, leaving 16 bases between them. In germline, CDR1 is MDHEN, CDR2 SYDVKM. CDR3 in amino acids: CASSLGGGGATQYF. The CDR3 coding sequence is TGTGCCAGCAGTTTGGGAGGGGGCGGAGCAACCCAGTACTTC.

This chain connects TRBV7-2 to TRBJ2-5, with 15 positions matching TRBD2. The germline gives CDR1 SGHTA, CDR2 FQGNSA. The CDR3 totals 19 residues. V shed 0 bases and J 5 bases; nucleotides not matched to a gene: 10. CDR3 region: CASSLALGLAGGPLETQYF. CDR3 sequence (DNA): TGTGCCAGCAGCTTAGCCCTAGGACTAGCGGGAGGGCCACTGGAGACCCAGTACTTC. Full variable domain (rest looked up from reference TRBV7-2 and TRBJ2-5): GAGVSQSPSNKVTEKGKDVELRCDPISGHTALYWYRQSLGQGLEFLIYFQGNSAPDKSGLPSDRFSAERTGGSVSTLTIQRTQQEDSAVYLCASSLALGLAGGPLETQYFGPGTRLLVL.

The chain uses TRBV5-4 and TRBJ2-7; no definite D call. This CDR3 is 13 amino acids long. V was cut by 0 bases and J by 3 bases, with 7 bases left in between. Germline V CDR1 and CDR2: SGHNT, YYREEE (reference sequence). The CDR3 sequence is CASSLGNNYEQYF. The CDR3 coding sequence is TGTGCCAGCAGCTTGGGGAATAACTACGAGCAGTACTTC.

The chain joins TRBV21-1 to TRBJ2-5; the table gives TRBD1 as D, unverified against the DNA. TRBV21-1 is tagged as a pseudogene. The CDR3 extends over 17 amino acids. As DNA, the CDR3 is TGTGCCAGCAGCAAAGGGGGGTCCAGGGGACCAAAAGAGACCCAGTACTTC. Translating it yields CASSKGGSRGPKETQYF.

This clone was picked up a small number of times. The J gene is TRBJ1-1, the V gene TRBV29-1, with D tentatively TRBD1 (5 bases). CDR1 is SQVTM, CDR2 ANQGSEA, per germline. The CDR3 runs to 13 residues. Between the trimmed V and J ends, which lost 4 bases and 7 bases, there was a span of 16 bases. CDR3 DNA sequence: TGCAGCGTTGTAGCAGGGAGAAACTATGAAGCTTTCTTT. The encoded protein is CSVVAGRNYEAFF.

The chain joins TRBV5-1 to TRBJ2-7; TRBD2 matches at 9 bases. This CDR3 spans 16 amino acids. V lost 3 bases to trimming and J lost 6 bases; unmatched junction nucleotides: 13. CDR1 SGHRS and CDR2 YFSETQ come from the germline V gene. In nucleotides, the CDR3 is TGCGCCAGCAGCTCATACGGGTCGATAGCGGGAGTCGAGCAGTACTTC. Translated: CASSSYGSIAGVEQYF.

The CDR3, as DNA: TGCGCCAGCAGACAGGCGGGAGGCCAGGAGACCCAGTACTTC. Translating it yields CASRQAGGQETQYF. The J gene is TRBJ2-5, the V gene TRBV5-1, with 8 bases fitting TRBD2. The V and J ends lost 5 bases and 5 bases, in that order; junction bases with no gene match: 8. The CDR3 totals 14 residues. Germline V lookup: CDR1 SGHRS, CDR2 YFSETQ.

The CDR3 spells CASSAGTGDGGNTIYF. The CDR3 DNA reads as TGCGCCAGCAGCGCCGGGACAGGGGACGGTGGAAACACCATATATTTT. The chain carries TRBV5-1 and TRBJ1-3; 10 nucleotides agree with TRBD1. Germline assignment: CDR1 SGHRS and CDR2 YFSETQ. V gave up 4 bases and J gave up 3 bases; unmatched junction bases: 7. The CDR3 runs 16 residues.

This chain links TRBV10-3 with TRBJ1-1, with D possibly TRBD1 on 6 matching bases. V lost 8 bases and J lost 0, with 13 bases in between. The germline V gene encodes CDR1 ENHRY and CDR2 SYGVKD. The CDR3 contains 14 residues. The CDR3 DNA reads as TGTGCCATCCGCGGGGAGGGGGTGAACACTGAAGCTTTCTTT. It encodes CAIRGEGVNTEAFF.

This chain uses TRBV27 with TRBJ2-1; the match to TRBD2 covers 14 bases. J gave up 2 bases and V 10 bases, and 22 bases lay outside the gene matches. The CDR3 is made up of 21 amino acids. Germline lookup yields CDR1 MNHEY and CDR2 SMNVEV (reference sequence). CDR3 DNA: TGTGCCACCTTATCCACAGTCCTCGGGACTAGCGGGAGTCCCCCCTACAATGAGCAGTTCTTC. Translation gives CATLSTVLGTSGSPPYNEQFF.